One sample yielded the 21 T cell receptor beta chains listed below, sequenced in a study of CD8 T cells in Susac syndrome. Reverse transcription of 0.5 to 1 ug RNA was performed with random hexamers. TCRdb re-called the immunoSEQ multiplex PCR reads with MiXCR, one entry per CDR3 protein. The sample records about 180,000 distinct CDR3 sequences, more than 90% being singletons. Sample: CD4+ T cells from PBMCs. All receptors derive from a human donor with multiple sclerosis.

The chain joins TRBV23-1 to TRBJ1-5; 7 bases line up with TRBD1. TRBV23-1 is treated as an ORF (open reading frame) with a function not yet certain. CDR3 length: 14 amino acids. V dropped 7 bases and J dropped 2; count of bases not matched to a gene: 5. The chain's CDR3 is CASTQGGRNQPQHF. The CDR3 bases are TGCGCCAGCACCCAGGGGGGGCGCAATCAGCCCCAGCATTTT.

J is TRBJ1-2 and V is TRBV3-1, with D hard to call. The CDR3 length is 15 residues. The V gene lost 0 bases and the J gene lost 6 bases, with 14 bases spanning the gap. CDR1 and CDR2 from the germline V gene are LGHDT and YNNKEL (reference sequence). CDR3 sequence: CASSQDLARRDGYTF. The CDR3, as DNA: TGTGCCAGCAGCCAAGATTTGGCCCGGAGGGATGGCTACACCTTC.

The chain is built from TRBV3-1 and TRBJ1-5, with 7 bases that match TRBD1. J gave up 0 bases and V 9 bases, and 8 bases lay outside the gene matches. The CDR3 totals 15 residues. Germline CDR1 is LGHDT and CDR2 is YNNKEL (reference sequence). The chain's CDR3 is CARTQDRASNQPQHF. The CDR3 bases are TGTGCCAGGACCCAAGACAGGGCTAGCAATCAGCCCCAGCATTTT. Drawing the rest from reference TRBV3-1 and TRBJ1-5, the complete variable domain is DTAVSQTPKYLVTQMGNDKSIKCEQNLGHDTMYWYKQDSKKFLKIMFSYNNKELIINETVPNRFSPKSPDKAHLNLHINSLELGDSAVYFCARTQDRASNQPQHFGDGTRLSIL.

The genes are TRBV30 and TRBJ1-6; 9 positions match TRBD1. Germline V gives CDR1 GTSNPN, CDR2 SVGIG (reference sequence). Trimming took 7 bases from V and 7 from J; bases not matched to a gene: 5. CDR3 size: 13 residues. The CDR3 loop reads CAYDRGGNSPLHF. The CDR3 DNA follows: TGTGCCTATGACAGGGGGGGGAATTCACCCCTCCACTTT.

The chain combines TRBV20-1 with TRBJ1-1; the match to TRBD1 covers 7 bases. CDR1 and CDR2 from the germline V gene are DFQATT and SNEGSKA (reference sequence). With V trimmed by 6 bases and J by 5 bases, 9 bases remained unmatched. CDR3 length equals 13 residues. Here the CDR3 reads CSALNRGGTEAFF. CDR3 coding DNA: TGCAGTGCCCTGAACAGGGGCGGGACTGAAGCTTTCTTT.

The V and J genes are TRBV20-1 and TRBJ2-3; 10 nucleotides match TRBD2. With 5 bases clipped from V and 6 bases from J, the junction kept 5 bases outside the gene matches. Per the germline V gene, CDR1 is DFQATT and CDR2 is SNEGSKA (reference sequence). The CDR3 is made up of 13 amino acids. CDR3 nucleotides: TGCAGTGCTGGGCTAGCGGGGGTGGATACGCAGTATTTT. Residues: CSAGLAGVDTQYF.

This clonotype was recorded once. This chain links TRBV12-3 or TRBV12-4 with TRBJ1-4; tentatively, D is TRBD1 (5 bases). CDR3 length equals 11 residues. The V end lost 5 bases, the J end lost 10 bases, and 8 bases lay between the germline ends. CDR3 coding DNA: TGTGCCAGCAGTCCGCAGGGAAAACTGTTTTTT. Its translation is CASSPQGKLFF.

CDR3 sequence: CASSQRTDTQYF. CDR3 DNA sequence: TGTGCCAGCAGCCAACGAACAGATACGCAGTATTTT. The chain is built from TRBV3-1 and TRBJ2-3; D gene ambiguous. Germline CDR1 is LGHDT and CDR2 is YNNKEL (reference sequence). This CDR3 spans 12 amino acids. With 2 bases removed from V and 3 bases from J, the gap between germline ends came to 3 bases.

V is TRBV20-1 and J is TRBJ2-7, with a possible D match to TRBD2 (6 bases). Trimming removed 0 bases at V and 5 bases at J, with 14 bases between. The CDR3 length is 14 residues. Germline V lookup: CDR1 DFQATT, CDR2 SNEGSKA (reference sequence). CDR3 nucleotides: TGCAGTGCTAGAGATCTTCGGGGACTGAACGAGCAGTACTTC. Protein: CSARDLRGLNEQYF.

The rearrangement links TRBV18 to TRBJ2-7, with TRBD1 identical over 7 bases. The germline CDR1 and CDR2 sequences are KGHSH and LQKENI. This CDR3 comprises 14 residues. V lost 3 bases and J lost 5; bases outside the gene matches: 7. The CDR3 DNA reads TGTGCCAGCTCACCCCGACAGGGTCGGGACGAGCAGTACTTC. Protein product: CASSPRQGRDEQYF.

This clonotype occurred once. This sequence joins TRBV7-7 and TRBJ2-5, with D perhaps matching TRBD1 (5 bases). Between the trimmed V and J ends, which lost 5 bases and 8 bases, there was a span of 24 bases. Germline CDR1 is SSHAT and CDR2 is FNYEAQ (reference sequence). The CDR3 runs to 16 residues. Here the CDR3 DNA reads TGTGCCAGCAGCGAACTGGGCCAGGGCCTTGGGGTAACCCAGTACTTC. It is translated as CASSELGQGLGVTQYF.

The rearrangement joins TRBV30 to TRBJ2-1; 8 nucleotides match TRBD1. The V and J ends lost 0 bases and 8 bases, in that order; junction bases with no gene match: 9. In germline, CDR1 is GTSNPN, CDR2 SVGIG (reference sequence). The CDR3 extends over 15 amino acids. The CDR3 is CAWSVHRGYGDEQFF. CDR3 DNA: TGTGCCTGGAGTGTCCACAGGGGGTATGGCGATGAGCAGTTCTTC.

The rearrangement joins TRBV11-1 to TRBJ2-5; a weak D match, TRBD2 (5 bases). Between the trimmed V and J ends, which lost 4 bases and 5 bases, there was a span of 5 bases. Germline V gene data show CDR1 as SGHAT and CDR2 as FQDESV (reference sequence). The CDR3 totals 11 residues. The CDR3 here is CASSWEETQYF. The CDR3 DNA reads TGTGCCAGCAGCTGGGAGGAGACCCAGTACTTC. Combining the CDR3 with reference TRBV11-1 and TRBJ2-5 gives the whole variable domain EAEVAQSPRYKITEKSQAVAFWCDPISGHATLYWYRQILGQGPELLVQFQDESVVDDSQLPKDRFSAERLKGVDSTLKIQPAELGDSAMYLCASSWEETQYFGPGTRLLVL.

The chain couples TRBV12-3 or TRBV12-4 to TRBJ2-1; D may be TRBD2 (6 bases). The CDR3 consists of 14 residues. The V and J ends lost 7 bases and 3 bases respectively, with 13 bases between them. The CDR3 nucleotides are TGTGCCAGCACGAACGGCGGGGTCTACAATGAGCAGTTCTTC. Its protein is CASTNGGVYNEQFF.

In its sample, this clonotype was seen once. V and J are TRBV7-6 and TRBJ2-7; perhaps D is TRBD1 or TRBD2 (5 bases each). The CDR3 totals 16 residues. Looked up from germline, CDR1 is SGHVS and CDR2 is FNYEAQ. With 1 base removed from V and 3 bases from J, the gap between germline ends came to 16 bases. The CDR3 loop is CASSLVAGAEGYEQYF. CDR3 nucleotides: TGTGCCAGCAGCTTAGTGGCCGGGGCTGAGGGCTACGAGCAGTACTTC.

The chain has TRBV25-1 and TRBJ1-1, with D maybe TRBD1 (6 bases). The CDR3 contains 18 residues. The V gene's germline CDR1 is MGHDK and CDR2 SYGVNS. V was trimmed by 6 bases and J by 3 bases, leaving 26 bases between them. CDR3 sequence: CASSPLGGLEAGDTEAFF. CDR3 nucleotides: TGTGCCAGCAGCCCTTTAGGGGGTCTGGAAGCGGGCGACACTGAAGCTTTCTTT. The variable domain in full, with the rest retrieved from reference TRBV25-1 and TRBJ1-1, is EADIYQTPRYLVIGTGKKITLECSQTMGHDKMYWYQQDPGMELHLIHYSYGVNSTEKGDLSSESTVSRIRTEHFPLTLESARPSHTSQYLCASSPLGGLEAGDTEAFFGQGTRLTVV.

This chain connects TRBV10-3 to TRBJ2-5, with no clear D. CDR1 is ENHRY and CDR2 is SYGVKD in the germline V gene. V was clipped by 3 bases and J by 1 base, with 12 bases between them. The CDR3 is 15 amino acids. CDR3 coding DNA: TGTGCCATCAGTGACCCTAACGCAGGCCAAGAGACCCAGTACTTC. This codes for CAISDPNAGQETQYF.

The CDR3 spells CSASDSRQGNQPQHF. The DNA for the CDR3 is TGCAGTGCTAGTGATTCAAGACAGGGAAATCAGCCCCAGCATTTT. This chain joins TRBV20-1 and TRBJ1-5; TRBD1 aligns across 7 bases. Germline V gives CDR1 DFQATT, CDR2 SNEGSKA (reference sequence). This CDR3 spans 15 amino acids. V lost 3 bases and J lost 4; bases outside the gene matches: 9.

This rearrangement joins TRBV30 to TRBJ1-1; D is unclear. The CDR3 totals 11 residues. V lost 5 bases and J lost 4, with 8 bases in between. Looked up from germline, CDR1 is GTSNPN and CDR2 is SVGIG (reference sequence). Written as DNA, the CDR3 is TGTGCCTGGCGCTACGTCACTGAAGCTTTCTTT. It encodes CAWRYVTEAFF.

The chain combines TRBV15 with TRBJ2-3; 10 nucleotides agree with TRBD1. This CDR3 comprises 17 residues. CDR1 is LNHNV, CDR2 YYDKDF, per germline (reference sequence). V lost 2 bases, J lost 1 base, and 6 bases stayed unmatched. The chain's CDR3 is CATSRNPGTGGTDTQYF. For the CDR3, the DNA is TGTGCCACCAGCAGAAATCCCGGGACAGGGGGCACAGATACGCAGTATTTT.

V usage is TRBV3-1 and J usage is TRBJ1-1; no clear D gene. CDR1 is LGHDT and CDR2 is YNNKEL in the germline V gene (reference sequence). V gave up 2 bases and J gave up 1 base, with 11 bases separating them. This CDR3 contains 15 residues. The CDR3 nucleotides read TGTGCCAGCAGCCAAAATGTTATGGGGAACACTGAAGCTTTCTTT. Encoded protein: CASSQNVMGNTEAFF.